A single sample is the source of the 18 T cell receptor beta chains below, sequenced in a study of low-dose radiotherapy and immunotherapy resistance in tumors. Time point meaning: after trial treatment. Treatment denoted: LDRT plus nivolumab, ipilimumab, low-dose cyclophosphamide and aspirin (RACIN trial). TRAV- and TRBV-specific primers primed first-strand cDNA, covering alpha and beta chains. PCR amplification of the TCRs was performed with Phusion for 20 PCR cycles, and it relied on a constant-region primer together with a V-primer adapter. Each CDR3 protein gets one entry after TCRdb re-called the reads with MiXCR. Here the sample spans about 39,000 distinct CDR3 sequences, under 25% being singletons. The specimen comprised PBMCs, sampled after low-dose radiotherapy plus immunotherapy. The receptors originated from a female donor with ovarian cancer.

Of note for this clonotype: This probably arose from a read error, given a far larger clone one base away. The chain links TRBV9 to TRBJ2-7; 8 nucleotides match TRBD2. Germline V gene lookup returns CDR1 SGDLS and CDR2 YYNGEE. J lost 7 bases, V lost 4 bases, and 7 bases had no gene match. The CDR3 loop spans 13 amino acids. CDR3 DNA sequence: TGTGCCAGCAGCCGGGGGGGTATCAATGAGCAGTACTTC. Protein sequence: CASSRGGINEQYF.

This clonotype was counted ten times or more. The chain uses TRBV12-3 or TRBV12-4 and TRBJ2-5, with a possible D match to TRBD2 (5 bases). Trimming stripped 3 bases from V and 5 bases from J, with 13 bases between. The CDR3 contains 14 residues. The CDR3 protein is CASSFELVRETQYF. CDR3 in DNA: TGTGCCAGCAGTTTCGAACTAGTGAGGGAGACCCAGTACTTC.

The CDR3 coding sequence is TGTGCCAGCAGTTTACTGGACTATAATTCACCCCTCCACTTT. Protein: CASSLLDYNSPLHF. V is TRBV28 and J is TRBJ1-6; D uncertain. The CDR3 covers 14 residues. V was clipped by 2 bases and J by 3 bases, with 5 bases between them. CDR1 and CDR2 from the germline V gene are MDHEN and SYDVKM.

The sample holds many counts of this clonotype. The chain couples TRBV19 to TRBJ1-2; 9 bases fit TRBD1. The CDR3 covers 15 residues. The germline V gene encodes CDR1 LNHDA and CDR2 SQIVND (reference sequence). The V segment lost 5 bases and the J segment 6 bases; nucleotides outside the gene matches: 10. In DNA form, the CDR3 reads TGTGCCAGTAGTGCGCAGGGACAGGGTTATGATGGCTACACCTTC. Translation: CASSAQGQGYDGYTF.

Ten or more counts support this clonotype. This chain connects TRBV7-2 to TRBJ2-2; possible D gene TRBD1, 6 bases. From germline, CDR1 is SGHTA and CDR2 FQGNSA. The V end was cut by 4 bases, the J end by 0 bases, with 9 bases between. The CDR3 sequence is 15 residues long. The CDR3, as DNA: TGTGCCAGCAGCTCTGGACAGACGAACACCGGGGAGCTGTTTTTT. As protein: CASSSGQTNTGELFF.

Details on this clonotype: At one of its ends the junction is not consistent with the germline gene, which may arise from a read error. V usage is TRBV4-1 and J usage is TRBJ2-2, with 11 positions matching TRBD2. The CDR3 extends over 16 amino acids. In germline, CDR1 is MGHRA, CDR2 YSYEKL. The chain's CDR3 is CASSQGTSGNTGELFF. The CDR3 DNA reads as TGTGCCAGCAGCCAAGGGACTAGCGGGAACACCGGGGAGCTGTTTTTT.

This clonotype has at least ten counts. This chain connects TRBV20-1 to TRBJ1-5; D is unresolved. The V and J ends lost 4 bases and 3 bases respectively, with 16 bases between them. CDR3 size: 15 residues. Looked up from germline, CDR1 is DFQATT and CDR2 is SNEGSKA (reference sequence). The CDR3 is CSATPRGSDNQPQHF. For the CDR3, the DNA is TGCAGTGCTACACCCCGGGGAAGTGACAATCAGCCCCAGCATTTT.

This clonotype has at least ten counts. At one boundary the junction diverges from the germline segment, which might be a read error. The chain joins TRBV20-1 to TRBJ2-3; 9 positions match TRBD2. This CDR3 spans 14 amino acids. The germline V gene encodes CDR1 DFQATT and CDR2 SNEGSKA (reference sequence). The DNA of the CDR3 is TGCAGTACTAGTGGGGGGCGGGGGGGGGATACGCAGTATTTT. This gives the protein CSTSGGRGGDTQYF.

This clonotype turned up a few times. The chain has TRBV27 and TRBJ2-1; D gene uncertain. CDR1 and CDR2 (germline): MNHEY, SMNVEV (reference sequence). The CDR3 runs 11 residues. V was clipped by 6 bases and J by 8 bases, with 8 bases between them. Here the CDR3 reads CASRVWDEQFF. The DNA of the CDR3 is TGTGCCAGCAGGGTATGGGATGAGCAGTTCTTC.

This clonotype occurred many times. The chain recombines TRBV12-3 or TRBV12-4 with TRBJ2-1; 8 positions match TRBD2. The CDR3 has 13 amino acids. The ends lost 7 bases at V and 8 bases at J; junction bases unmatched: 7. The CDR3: CASILGLAHEQFF. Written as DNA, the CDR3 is TGTGCCAGCATTCTTGGACTAGCCCATGAGCAGTTCTTC.

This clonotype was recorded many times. CDR3 nucleotides: TGTGCCAGCAGCGTAGCTGGCTGGGATGAGCAGTTCTTC. Translation: CASSVAGWDEQFF. The chain employs TRBV9 and TRBJ2-1; D unclear. V dropped 0 bases and J dropped 8 bases, with 9 bases sitting between them. The germline gives CDR1 SGDLS, CDR2 YYNGEE. The CDR3 sequence is 13 residues long. Filled out from reference TRBV9 and TRBJ2-1, the complete variable domain reads DSGVTQTPKHLITATGQRVTLRCSPRSGDLSVYWYQQSLDQGLQFLIQYYNGEERAKGNILERFSAQQFPDLHSELNLSSLELGDSALYFCASSVAGWDEQFFGPGTRLTVL.

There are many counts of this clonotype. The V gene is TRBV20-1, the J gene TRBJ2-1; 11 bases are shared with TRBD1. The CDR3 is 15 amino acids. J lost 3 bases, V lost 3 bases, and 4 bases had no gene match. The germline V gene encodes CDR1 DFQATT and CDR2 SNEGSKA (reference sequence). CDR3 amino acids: CSARMGTGGYNEQFF. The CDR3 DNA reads TGCAGTGCTAGGATGGGGACAGGGGGCTACAATGAGCAGTTCTTC.

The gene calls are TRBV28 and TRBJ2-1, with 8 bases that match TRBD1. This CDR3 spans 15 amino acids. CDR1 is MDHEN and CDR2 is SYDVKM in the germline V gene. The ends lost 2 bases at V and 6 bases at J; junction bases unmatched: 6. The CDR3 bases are TGTGCCAGCAGTTTAGGGGGACAGGCCATCAATGAGCAGTTCTTC. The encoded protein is CASSLGGQAINEQFF.

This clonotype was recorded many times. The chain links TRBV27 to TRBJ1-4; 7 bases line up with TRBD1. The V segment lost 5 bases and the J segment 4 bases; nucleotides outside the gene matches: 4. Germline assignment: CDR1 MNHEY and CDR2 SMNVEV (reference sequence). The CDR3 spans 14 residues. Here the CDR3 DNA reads TGTGCCAGCAGTCTACAGGGGCTTAATGAAAAACTGTTTTTT. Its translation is CASSLQGLNEKLFF.

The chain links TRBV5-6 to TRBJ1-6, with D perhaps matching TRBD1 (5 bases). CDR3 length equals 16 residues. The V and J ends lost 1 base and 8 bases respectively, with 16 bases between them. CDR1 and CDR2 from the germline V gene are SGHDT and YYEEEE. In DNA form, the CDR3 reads TGTGCCAGCAGCTTGTCTCCGGGACGTCAGGATTCACCCCTCCACTTT. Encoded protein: CASSLSPGRQDSPLHF.

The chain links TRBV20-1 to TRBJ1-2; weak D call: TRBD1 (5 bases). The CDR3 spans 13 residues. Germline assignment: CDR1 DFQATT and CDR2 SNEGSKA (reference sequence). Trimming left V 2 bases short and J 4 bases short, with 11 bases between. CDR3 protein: CSARLQGPYGYTF. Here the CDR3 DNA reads TGCAGTGCTAGACTGCAGGGCCCCTATGGCTACACCTTC.

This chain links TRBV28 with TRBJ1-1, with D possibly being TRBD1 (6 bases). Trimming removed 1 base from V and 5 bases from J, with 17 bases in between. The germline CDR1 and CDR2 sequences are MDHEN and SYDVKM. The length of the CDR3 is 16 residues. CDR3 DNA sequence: TGTGCCAGCAGTTTATTCGGCTCAGGGGAAAGGACTGAAGCTTTCTTT. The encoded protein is CASSLFGSGERTEAFF.

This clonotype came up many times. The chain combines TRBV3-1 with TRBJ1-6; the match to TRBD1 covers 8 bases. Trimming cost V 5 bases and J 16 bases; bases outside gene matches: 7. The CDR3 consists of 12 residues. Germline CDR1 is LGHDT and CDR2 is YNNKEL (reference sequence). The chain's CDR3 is CASSYRTGSLHF. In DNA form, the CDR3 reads TGTGCCAGCAGCTATAGGACAGGGTCTCTCCACTTT.